This note documents a single T cell receptor (beta chain) sequence. Its antigen is not known. The CDR3 is 15 residues long. Between the trimmed V and J ends, which lost 4 bases and 0 bases, there was a span of 13 bases. Germline CDR1 and CDR2: SGDLS and YYNGEE. This sample is part of a study of radiotherapy plus CTLA-4 blockade in lung cancer. Some clones are missing from TCRdb's copy, which holds only in-frame ones; the method was immunoSEQ multiplex PCR. The sample has roughly 44,000 clones, 70% to 90% seen once. Focal radiation plus CTLA-4 blockade with ipilimumab was given to patients with chemo-refractory metastatic non-small-cell lung cancer. Findings and limits, study-wide: Expansion in blood of tumor-derived TCR clones was seen after radiotherapy plus ipilimumab.

The specimen was peripheral blood, collected from a patient treated with radiotherapy plus ipilimumab. The chain couples TRBV9 to TRBJ1-1; D may be TRBD1 (6 bases). This TCR derives from a human donor with non-small cell lung cancer whose response to radiotherapy plus ipilimumab could not be evaluated. DNA for the CDR3: TGTGCCAGCAGCCAACAAGGACAGATGAACACTGAAGCTTTCTTT. It encodes CASSQQGQMNTEAFF.